The clone carrying this T cell receptor (beta chain) has only a few counts. Patients were all untreated before their thyroid surgery. Germline V CDR1 and CDR2: SNHLY, FYNNEI. V shed 0 bases and J shed 3 bases, with 6 bases lying between them. The CDR3 is 13 amino acids. This entry comes from a study of metastatic and nonmetastatic thyroid tumors. TCRdb re-processed the PCR reads through MiXCR. This table holds 21,000 or so clones, approximately 23% found once. V usage is TRBV2 and J usage is TRBJ2-7, with D unclear. This receptor was taken from a female donor with papillary thyroid cancer or a benign thyroid nodule (not recorded which). Some clones in this sample may be carry-over from other donors' samples. Specimen: tumor tissue. For the CDR3, the DNA is TGTGCCAGCAGTGAAGCGGAGAACTACGAGCAGTACTTC. It is translated as CASSEAENYEQYF.